This entry concerns a single T cell receptor (beta chain). Its target is not known. Investigators reverse transcribed all isolated RNA, so they sequenced expressed TCRB transcripts. There were 3.4 million or so reads on average in the naive, central memory and regulatory T cell samples. Profiling relied on immunoSEQ multiplex PCR, and the TCRdb table lists in-frame clones only, not all of them. The sample shows some 660,000 clones, over 11% of them seen only once. The sample is drawn from a study of beta chain features in type 1 diabetes. Notes on the study in general: Patients with Type 1 diabetes showed moderately but significantly shorter TCRB CDR3s in all four CD4+ subsets. Patients' naive, central memory and regulatory TCRB repertoires appeared more alike than those of healthy donors.

CDR3 size: 15 residues. Germline trimming cut 4 bases from V and 4 bases from J; bases unmatched to any gene: 3. CDR1 and CDR2 from the germline V gene are SEHNR and FQNEAQ (reference sequence). Material: naive CD4+ T cells from blood. The receptor's source is a man aged 18 to 30 with type 1 diabetes. The V and J genes are TRBV7-9 and TRBJ2-7; TRBD2 matches 14 bases. CDR3 sequence reads: CASSSGLAGGYEQYF. The CDR3 DNA follows: TGTGCCAGCAGCTCAGGACTAGCGGGAGGTTACGAGCAGTACTTC.